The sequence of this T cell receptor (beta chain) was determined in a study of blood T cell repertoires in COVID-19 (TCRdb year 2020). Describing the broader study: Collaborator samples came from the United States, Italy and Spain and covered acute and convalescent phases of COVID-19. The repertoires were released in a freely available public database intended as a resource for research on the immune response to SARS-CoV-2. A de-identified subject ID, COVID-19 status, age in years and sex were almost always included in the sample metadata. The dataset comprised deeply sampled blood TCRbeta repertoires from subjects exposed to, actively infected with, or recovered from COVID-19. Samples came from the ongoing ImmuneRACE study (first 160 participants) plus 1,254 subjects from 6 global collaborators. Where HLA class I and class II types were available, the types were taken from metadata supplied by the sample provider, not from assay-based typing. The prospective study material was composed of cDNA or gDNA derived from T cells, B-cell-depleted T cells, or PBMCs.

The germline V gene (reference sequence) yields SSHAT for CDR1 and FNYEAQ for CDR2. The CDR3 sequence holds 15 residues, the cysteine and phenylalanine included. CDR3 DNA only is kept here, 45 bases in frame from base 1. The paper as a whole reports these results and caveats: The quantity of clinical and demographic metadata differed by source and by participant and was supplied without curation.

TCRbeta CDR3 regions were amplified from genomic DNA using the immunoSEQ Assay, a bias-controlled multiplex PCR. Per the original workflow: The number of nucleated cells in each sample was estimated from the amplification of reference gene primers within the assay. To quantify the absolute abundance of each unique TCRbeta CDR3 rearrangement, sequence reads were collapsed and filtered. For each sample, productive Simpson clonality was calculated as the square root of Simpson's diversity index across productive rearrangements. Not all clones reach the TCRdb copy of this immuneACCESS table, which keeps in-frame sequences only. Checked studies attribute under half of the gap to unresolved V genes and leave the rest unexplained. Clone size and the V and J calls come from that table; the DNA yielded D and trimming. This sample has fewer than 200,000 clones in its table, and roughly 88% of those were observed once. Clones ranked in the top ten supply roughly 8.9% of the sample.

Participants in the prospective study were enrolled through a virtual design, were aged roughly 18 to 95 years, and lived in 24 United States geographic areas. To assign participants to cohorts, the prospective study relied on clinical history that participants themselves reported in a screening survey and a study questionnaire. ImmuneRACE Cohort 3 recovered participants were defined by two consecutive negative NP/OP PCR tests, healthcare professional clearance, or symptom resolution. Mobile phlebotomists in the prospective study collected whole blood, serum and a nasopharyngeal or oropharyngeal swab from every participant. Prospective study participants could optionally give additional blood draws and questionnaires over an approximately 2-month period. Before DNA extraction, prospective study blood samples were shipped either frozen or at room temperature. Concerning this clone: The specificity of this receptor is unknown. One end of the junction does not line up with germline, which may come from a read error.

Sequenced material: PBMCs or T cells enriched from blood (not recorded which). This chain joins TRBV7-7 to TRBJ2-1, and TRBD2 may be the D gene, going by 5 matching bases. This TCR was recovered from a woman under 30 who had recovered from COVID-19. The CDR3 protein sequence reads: CASSLRSESGNEQFF. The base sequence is TGTGCTAGCAGCTTAAGGTCGGAGTCGGGAAATGAGCAGTTCTTC.